This T cell receptor (beta chain) was recovered during a study of T-cell reconstitution after alpha-beta-depleted transplantation in children. Preparing the TCRbeta library involved the use of unique molecular identifiers. TCRdb re-called the PCR reads through MiXCR, storing one row per CDR3 protein. The sample holds approximately 390,000 distinct CDR3 sequences, about a tenth seen once. Germline V lookup: CDR1 SQVTM, CDR2 ANQGSEA. The CDR3 runs 14 residues. V was cut by 7 bases and J by 1 base, with 17 bases left in between. Specimen: PBMCs from the stem cell graft donor, collected from the stem cell graft. The source is a human donor who donated a stem cell graft to a child with acute myeloid leukemia. This chain connects TRBV29-1 to TRBJ2-7; perhaps TRBD2 as D (5 bases). This CDR3 is CSALDYGFSYEQYF. The CDR3 nucleotides read TGCAGCGCCCTTGACTACGGTTTTTCCTACGAGCAGTACTTC.